The present TCR beta chain was sequenced within a study of blood T cell repertoires in COVID-19. Overall study: Acute and convalescent COVID-19 samples came from the United States, Italy and Spain. Sample material is recorded as cDNA or gDNA derived from T cells, B-cell-depleted T cells, or PBMCs.

Germline assignment: CDR1 LGHDT and CDR2 YNNKEL (reference sequence). V lost 4 bases and J lost 7, with 20 bases in between. CDR3 length: 16 amino acids. Per the study methods: Nucleated cell counts were estimated from reference gene primer amplification. Libraries were prepared by immunoSEQ multiplex PCR; TCRdb keeps only in-frame clonotypes and omits some of them. The V and J calls and clone size were taken over from that table, and D and trimming were inferred from the DNA. The sample consists of about 140,000 clones, over 75% of them appearing once. The chain carries TRBV3-1 (or the pseudogene TRBV3-2) and TRBJ2-1, with D maybe TRBD1 (7 bases). The specimen was peripheral blood. This TCR derives from a man in his sixties with active or convalescent COVID-19. The CDR3 is CASSPRGTDVWNEQFF. The CDR3 DNA reads as TGTGCCAGCAGCCCCCGGGGGACAGATGTATGGAATGAGCAGTTCTTC.